These T cell receptor beta chains were read from a single sample in a study of blood T cell repertoires in COVID-19. Produced via immunoSEQ multiplex PCR; TCRdb's table is partial and in-frame only. In the table there are 130,000 or so clones, 77% of which are singletons. Sequencing was done on a sample of peripheral blood. The receptors originated from a human donor in a cohort sampled during active COVID-19. Each CDR3 is given with its conserved first and last residue. Fields, in order: clone size, D gene, J gene, V gene, CDR3 DNA, CDR3 protein. D genes are given only for firm matches. Part of the rows lack a size; the others show once, few, many or a class for expanded clones.

>NA|NA|TRBJ2-7|TRBV27
TGTGCCAGCAGCAAGTCTCTTGACGGGACTTACTACGAGCAGTACTTC
CASSKSLDGTYYEQYF
>NA|NA|TRBJ2-5|TRBV11-2
TGTGCCAGCAGCTTAGAGGCACAAGAGACCCAGTACTTC
CASSLEAQETQYF
>NA|TRBD2|TRBJ2-7|TRBV5-1
TGCGCCAGCAGCTTGGATGGCGGGGGGTACGAGCAGTACTTC
CASSLDGGGYEQYF
>NA|NA|TRBJ2-6|TRBV10-3
TGTGCCATCAGCCCGGACACGGGCTCTGGGGCCAACGTCCTGACTTTC
CAISPDTGSGANVLTF
>few|NA|TRBJ1-5|TRBV9
TGTGCCAGCAGCGTAGGAGTGAGCAATCAGCCCCAGCATTTT
CASSVGVSNQPQHF
>NA|TRBD2|TRBJ2-7|TRBV2
TGTGCCAGCGGGACTAGCGGGAGCGAGGACTTC
CASGTSGSEDF
>NA|TRBD1|TRBJ2-1|TRBV27
TGTGCCAGCAGTGCTACCGGGACAGGGACCAATGAGCAGTTCTTC
CASSATGTGTNEQFF
>NA|TRBD2|TRBJ2-5|TRBV5-1
TGCGCCAGCAGTTTTAATAGCGGGGGGGACCAAGAGACCCAGTACTTC
CASSFNSGGDQETQYF
>NA|NA|TRBJ1-2|TRBV11-2
TGTGCCAGCAGCCTTATGCCCGCCGGCGGGAACTATGGCTACACCTTC
CASSLMPAGGNYGYTF
>once|NA|TRBJ2-3|TRBV11-2
TGTGCCAGCAGCCCAGGAACCGATACGCAGTATTTT
CASSPGTDTQYF
>few|NA|TRBJ2-2|TRBV27
TGTGCCAGCAGTTTGGGGGCGGGGGCCTCTTCCGGGGAGCTGTTTTTT
CASSLGAGASSGELFF
>NA|TRBD1|TRBJ1-4|TRBV30
TGTGCCTGGAGTGTCGGGCTTGACAGGGAGGAAAAACTGTTTTTT
CAWSVGLDREEKLFF
>NA|NA|TRBJ1-1|TRBV30
TGTGCCTGGAACCGGGAAAATGAAGCTTTCTTT
CAWNRENEAFF
>NA|NA|TRBJ2-2|TRBV3-1/TRBV3-2
TGTGCCAGCAGCCAAGAAGGATTGGCCCCCGGAAGGGGGAAACTAAACACCGGGGAGCTGTTTTTT
CASSQEGLAPGRGKLNTGELFF
>NA|TRBD1|TRBJ1-1|TRBV28
TGTGCCAGCAGTCCCCCGGGACAGGCCGGCACTGAAGCTTTCTTT
CASSPPGQAGTEAFF
>NA|NA|TRBJ1-4|TRBV19
TGTGCCAGTAGGAGGGCGCGCGAGGATGAAAAACTGTTTTTT
CASRRAREDEKLFF
>NA|NA|TRBJ1-5|TRBV7-9
TGTGCCAGCAGCTTCCCGGGTCAGCCCCAGCATTTT
CASSFPGQPQHF
>once|TRBD1|TRBJ2-7|TRBV18
TGTGCCAGCTCACCCGCAGGAGGGACAGGACACTACGAGCAGTACTTC
CASSPAGGTGHYEQYF
>NA|NA|TRBJ2-1|TRBV6-2/TRBV6-3
TGTGCCAGCAGTTACTCGGGGGGTAGGTTCTTC
CASSYSGGRFF
>NA|NA|TRBJ1-4|TRBV9
TGTGCCAGCAGCGTAGCGGGGGCAACTAATGAAAAACTGTTTTTT
CASSVAGATNEKLFF
>NA|NA|TRBJ2-1|TRBV7-3
TGTGCCAGCAGCCCGAGCGGCCCCTACAATGAGCAGTTCTTC
CASSPSGPYNEQFF
>NA|NA|TRBJ1-5|TRBV10-3
TGTGCCTCAAAGGGAGGCCAGGGAGGTCAGCCCCAGCATTTT
CASKGGQGGQPQHF
>NA|TRBD1|TRBJ2-6|TRBV6-1
TGTGCCAGCAGTGCCGTGGGACAGGGTGTTGGGGCCAACGTCCTGACTTTC
CASSAVGQGVGANVLTF
>few|NA|TRBJ2-7|TRBV30
TGTGCCTGGAGTCCCCATGCGGAGGAGCAGTACTTC
CAWSPHAEEQYF
>NA|TRBD2|TRBJ2-7|TRBV11-2
TGTGCCAGCAGCTTAGGCTCTAGCGGCGAGCAGTACTTC
CASSLGSSGEQYF
>NA|TRBD1|TRBJ2-1|TRBV10-3
TGTGCCATCAGTGGGGGGACAGGAATATACAATGAGCAGTTCTTC
CAISGGTGIYNEQFF
>NA|NA|TRBJ1-3|TRBV2
TGTGCCAGCAGTCCGCGGGGGCCTGGAAACACCATATATTTT
CASSPRGPGNTIYF
>NA|TRBD1|TRBJ2-7|TRBV11-2
TGTGCCAGCAGCTCCCTCAAACGACAGGGGACCTACGAGCAGTACTTC
CASSSLKRQGTYEQYF
>NA|TRBD1|TRBJ1-3|TRBV28
TGTGCCAGCAGTGGACAGGAGTTCTACTCTGGAAACACCATATATTTT
CASSGQEFYSGNTIYF
>once|NA|TRBJ1-2|TRBV19
TGTGCCAGTAGTATAGATCTTGGGGCTGGGGGCTACACCTTC
CASSIDLGAGGYTF
>NA|TRBD2|TRBJ2-7|TRBV5-1
TGCGCCAGCAGCTTGACGACTAGCGGGGGACTCTACGAGCAGTACTTC
CASSLTTSGGLYEQYF
>once|NA|TRBJ1-1|TRBV30
TGTGCCTGGAGTCTGCGGTCCGAAGCTTTCTTT
CAWSLRSEAFF
>NA|TRBD2|TRBJ2-7|TRBV12-3/TRBV12-4
TGTGCCAGCACCGCTAGCGGGGTCGACGAGCAGTACTTC
CASTASGVDEQYF
>NA|NA|TRBJ2-7|TRBV27
TGTGCCAGCAGTTTCGGCGGCTCCTACGAGCAGTACTTC
CASSFGGSYEQYF
>NA|NA|TRBJ1-2|TRBV4-1
TGCGCCAGCAGCCAAGGACAGCGGGGGTCCGACTATGGCTACACCTTC
CASSQGQRGSDYGYTF
>NA|TRBD1|TRBJ1-1|TRBV4-1
TGCGCCAGCAGCCAAGGACAGGGAAACACTGAAGCTTTCTTT
CASSQGQGNTEAFF
>NA|TRBD1|TRBJ1-3|TRBV28
TGTGCCAGCAGTGGCCGGGACAGGGCATCGCGGGGAAACACCATATATTTT
CASSGRDRASRGNTIYF
>NA|NA|TRBJ2-5|TRBV7-9
TGTGCCAGCACCGGGAGCGTGCAAGAGACCCAGTACTTC
CASTGSVQETQYF
>NA|NA|TRBJ2-7|TRBV2
TGTGCCAGCAGCTTGACGGGTACCTACGAGCAGTACTTC
CASSLTGTYEQYF
>NA|NA|TRBJ1-2|TRBV3-1/TRBV3-2
TGTGCCAGCAGCCAAGTGGTGGAGGGGTCTCCTAACTATGGCTACACCTTC
CASSQVVEGSPNYGYTF
>NA|TRBD2|TRBJ2-7|TRBV19
TGTGCCAGTAGCCAGGGAACGGGACTAGCACGCGAGCAGTACTTC
CASSQGTGLAREQYF
>NA|NA|TRBJ2-3|TRBV28
TGTGCCAGCAGTCCAACATACGGACATCCGGCTAGCACAGATACGCAGTATTTT
CASSPTYGHPASTDTQYF
>NA|TRBD1|TRBJ2-7|TRBV6-5
TGTGCCAGCAGCTTGGGACAGGGAAGCTCCTACGAGCAGTACTTC
CASSLGQGSSYEQYF
>NA|NA|TRBJ2-7|TRBV6-5
TGTGCCAGCAGCCCGGGTCGCACCTACGAGCAGTACTTC
CASSPGRTYEQYF
>once|TRBD1|TRBJ2-7|TRBV10-2
TGCGCCAGCAGTGATCCAGGACAGGCGAGCTCCTACGAGCAGTACTTC
CASSDPGQASSYEQYF
>NA|NA|TRBJ2-3|TRBV18
TGTGCCAGCTCACCAGCTCAGGGTATGAGCACAGATACGCAGTATTTT
CASSPAQGMSTDTQYF
>once|TRBD1|TRBJ1-1|TRBV10-3
TGTGCCATCAGCGGACAGGGGATCACTGAAGCTTTCTTT
CAISGQGITEAFF
>NA|NA|TRBJ1-1|TRBV6-5
TGTGCCAGTCCGTCAGGGGACACTGAAGCTTTCTTT
CASPSGDTEAFF